This TCR beta chain was sequenced during a study of Graves' ophthalmopathy and Graves' hyperthyroidism. The CDR3 loop spans 15 amino acids. V was cut by 5 bases and J by 4 bases, with 17 bases left in between. CDR1 MNHEY and CDR2 SVGAGI come from the germline V gene. The authors amplified TCR beta CDR3 regions from RNA transcripts. HTBI primers were used in a first-round RT-PCR, which preceded a second-round multiplex PCR. Via MiXCR, TCRdb re-called the multiplex PCR reads, giving one row per CDR3 protein. The repertoire consists of approximately 540,000 distinct CDR3 sequences, with under 45% occurring once and the leading ten covering about 4.1%.

The sample comprised peripheral blood or thyroid tissue (not recorded which). The rearrangement joins TRBV6-5 to TRBJ1-2; D unresolved. The origin of this receptor is an adult man with Graves' hyperthyroidism. This CDR3 reads CASSPPMGGSYGYTF. The CDR3 DNA is TGTGCCAGCAGTCCCCCCATGGGCGGGAGCTATGGCTACACCTTC.